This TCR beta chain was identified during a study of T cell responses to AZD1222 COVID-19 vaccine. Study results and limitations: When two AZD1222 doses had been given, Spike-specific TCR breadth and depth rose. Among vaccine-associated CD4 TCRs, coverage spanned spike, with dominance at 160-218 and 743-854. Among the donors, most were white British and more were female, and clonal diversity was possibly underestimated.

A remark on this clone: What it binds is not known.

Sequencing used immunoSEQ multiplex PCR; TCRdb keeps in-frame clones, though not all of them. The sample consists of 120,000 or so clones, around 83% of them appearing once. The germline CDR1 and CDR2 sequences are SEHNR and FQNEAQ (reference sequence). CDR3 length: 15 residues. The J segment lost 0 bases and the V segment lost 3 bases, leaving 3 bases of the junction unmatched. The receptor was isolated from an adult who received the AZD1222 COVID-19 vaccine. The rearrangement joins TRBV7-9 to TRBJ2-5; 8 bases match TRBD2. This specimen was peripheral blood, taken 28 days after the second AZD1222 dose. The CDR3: CASSFGGGYQETQYF. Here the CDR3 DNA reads TGTGCCAGCAGCTTTGGCGGGGGGTACCAAGAGACCCAGTACTTC. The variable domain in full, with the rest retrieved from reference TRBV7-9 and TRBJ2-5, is DTGVSQNPRHKITKRGQNVTFRCDPISEHNRLYWYRQTLGQGPEFLTYFQNEAQLEKSRLLSDRFSAERPKGSFSTLEIQRTEQGDSAMYLCASSFGGGYQETQYFGPGTRLLVL.